The rows below give T cell receptor beta chains drawn from one sample of a study of blood T cells in healthy people across ages. MiXCR, run by TCRdb on the 5' RACE reads, gives a single entry per CDR3 protein. The sample shows a few hundred thousand distinct CDR3 sequences, less than 30% of them seen only once. Source material: blood. Every receptor here comes from a woman in her 70s in good health. Both conserved end residues are part of each CDR3. D genes are given only for firm matches. Size is stated for part of the rows, as once, few or many counts, or as a class when the clone is expanded.

>TRBV10-3|NA|few|TRBJ2-3
TGTGCCATCAGTGGTAGCGGCTACACAGATACGCAGTATTTT
CAISGSGYTDTQYF
>TRBV27|NA|many|TRBJ2-7
TGTGCCAGCAGTTTAACGTACGTACCCTCCTACGAGCAGTACTTC
CASSLTYVPSYEQYF
>TRBV20-1|NA|many|TRBJ1-2
TGCAGTGGCACGGGGGGAGTTGGAGGCTACACCTTC
CSGTGGVGGYTF
>TRBV7-3|NA|few|TRBJ2-1
TGTGCCAGCAGCTTACGGGCAGGGTGGAAGGATGAGCAGTTCTTC
CASSLRAGWKDEQFF
>TRBV5-1|NA|NA|TRBJ2-6
TGCGCCAGCAGCTTGGCGCTTACAGGGACCACCTCTGGGGCCAACGTCCTGACTTTC
CASSLALTGTTSGANVLTF
>TRBV9|NA|NA|TRBJ2-7
TGTGCCAGCAGCGTCAGTTGGGGGGGCACCTACGAGCAGTACTTC
CASSVSWGGTYEQYF
>TRBV5-1|NA|NA|TRBJ2-5
TGCGCCAGCAGAAGTTCGCCCGGGGAAGAGACCCAGTACTTC
CASRSSPGEETQYF
>TRBV7-3|NA|few|TRBJ2-2
TGTGCCAGCAGCTTAAGAAGTCCCCAGACCGGGGAGCTGTTTTTT
CASSLRSPQTGELFF
>TRBV3-1|TRBD2|few|TRBJ2-3
TGTGCCAGCAGCCTTAGACTAGCCGCAGATACGCAGTATTTT
CASSLRLAADTQYF
>TRBV20-1|TRBD1|NA|TRBJ1-5
TGCAGTGCTGCGACAGGGTGGAATCAGCCCCAGCATTTT
CSAATGWNQPQHF
>TRBV28|NA|NA|TRBJ1-2
TGTGCCAGCAGTTTTTTAAGCACTGGCTACACCTTC
CASSFLSTGYTF
>TRBV3-1|NA|NA|TRBJ2-1
TGTGCCAGCAGCCAAGGGACTGGGGGCCATGAGCAGTTCTTC
CASSQGTGGHEQFF
>TRBV7-2|NA|NA|TRBJ2-2
TGTGCCAGCAGCTTAGGGATAGGGGAGCTGTTTTTT
CASSLGIGELFF
>TRBV25-1|NA|NA|TRBJ1-4
TGTGCCAGCAGTGGAACGGGCGGGGGCGGTGAAAAACTGTTTTTT
CASSGTGGGGEKLFF
>TRBV28|NA|many|TRBJ2-6
TGTGCCAGCAGTTTAATGGGCCTCGGGGCCAACGTCCTGACTTTC
CASSLMGLGANVLTF
>TRBV28|NA|NA|TRBJ2-3
TGTGCCAGCAGTGTAGTGGGTTATACGCAGTATTTT
CASSVVGYTQYF
>TRBV29-1|TRBD2|NA|TRBJ2-7
TGCAGCGTCCGACTAGCGGGGAGCTACGAGCAGTACTTC
CSVRLAGSYEQYF
>TRBV24-1|NA|few|TRBJ1-5
TGTGCCACCAGTGATCCGCGGCAGGGCCATAATCAGCCCCAGCATTTT
CATSDPRQGHNQPQHF
>TRBV6-6|TRBD1|few|TRBJ2-5
TGTGCCACCTTGGGACAGTCAACCCTTCAGTACTTC
CATLGQSTLQYF
>TRBV20-1|TRBD2|few|TRBJ2-3
TGCAGTGCTAGAGACCTTTCTAGCGGACGCACAGATACGCAGTATTTT
CSARDLSSGRTDTQYF
>TRBV28|NA|NA|TRBJ1-2
TGTGGGGCCCACAATGGCTATGGCTACACCTTC
CGAHNGYGYTF
>TRBV29-1|TRBD2|NA|TRBJ2-1
TGCAGCGCCTACCTGACTAGCGGGAGTTACAATGAGCAGTTCTTC
CSAYLTSGSYNEQFF
>TRBV3-1|NA|many|TRBJ2-5
TGTGCCAGCAGCCAAGATTCGGGGAGGGAGACCCAGTACTTC
CASSQDSGRETQYF
>TRBV5-1|TRBD2|NA|TRBJ2-5
TGCGCCAGCAGCTTTAACGGAGACACGGGGGGGACCCAGTACTTC
CASSFNGDTGGTQYF
>TRBV11-2|NA|NA|TRBJ2-2
TGTGCCAGCAGCTTAACCCCCTCGGGGACCGGGGAGCTGTTTTTT
CASSLTPSGTGELFF
>TRBV7-3|NA|NA|TRBJ2-1
TGTGCCAGCAGCTTAAACGGGAGGGGGCCCTACAATGAGCAGTTCTTC
CASSLNGRGPYNEQFF
>TRBV13|TRBD2|few|TRBJ2-1
TGTGCCAGCTCCTGGGGGACTAGCGGGAGTAATGAGCAGTTCTTC
CASSWGTSGSNEQFF
>TRBV5-1|NA|once|TRBJ2-1
TGCGCCAGCAGGGGAGGAAATGAGCAGTCCTTC
CASRGGNEQSF
>TRBV6-6|NA|few|TRBJ1-1
TGTGCCAGCCGGGAAGGTGTCACTGAAGCTTTCTTT
CASREGVTEAFF
>TRBV7-9|NA|NA|TRBJ2-5
TGTGCCAGCAGCTATGAGGGACGGTCTGTCAAGCAGTACTTC
CASSYEGRSVKQYF
>TRBV5-1|NA|many|TRBJ1-1
TGCGCCAGCAGCTCACACAATGAAGCTTTCTTT
CASSSHNEAFF
>TRBV29-1|NA|few|TRBJ2-1
TGCATAGCGCTAGATAACAATGAACAGTTCTTC
CIALDNNEQFF
>TRBV18|NA|few|TRBJ2-7
TGTGCCAGCTCACCCGCTGGGCAGATCGAGCAGTACTTC
CASSPAGQIEQYF
>TRBV7-2|NA|NA|TRBJ2-6
TGTGCCAGCAGACCCCGACAAACCGGGGCCAACGTCCTGACTTTC
CASRPRQTGANVLTF
>TRBV4-2|NA|NA|TRBJ1-2
TGTGCCAGCAGCCAAGAGGTGGCAGCCAACTGGGGTGGCTACACCTTC
CASSQEVAANWGGYTF
>TRBV28|NA|few|TRBJ2-7
TGTGCCAGCAGTTTCGGCGCCCTCACAGATTCCTACGAGCAGTACTTC
CASSFGALTDSYEQYF
>TRBV7-2|NA|NA|TRBJ2-1
TGTGCCAGCAGCTTAGGACGAGGCGGGCTCGAGGTTGTGTTCTTC
CASSLGRGGLEVVFF
>TRBV5-1|TRBD1|few|TRBJ2-2
TGCGCCAGCAGCTTTGGACAGGGCGGCGGGGAGCTGTTTTTT
CASSFGQGGGELFF
>TRBV20-1|TRBD1|few|TRBJ2-5
TGCAGTGCGTCGACAGGGAACGGAGAGCAGTACTTC
CSASTGNGEQYF
>TRBV20-1|NA|NA|TRBJ1-2
TGCAGTGCTAGCAGGGCGGACTATGGCTACACCTTC
CSASRADYGYTF
>TRBV7-3|NA|NA|TRBJ2-2
TGTGCCAGCAGCTCCCTCAGAGGTGGAGGGCAAAGGAGAACCGGGGAGCTGTTTTTT
CASSSLRGGGQRRTGELFF
>TRBV7-3|TRBD1|NA|TRBJ2-1
TGTGCCAGCAGCCGACAGGGATCCGATGAGCAGTTCTTC
CASSRQGSDEQFF
>TRBV18|NA|NA|TRBJ1-1
TGTGCCAGCTCACCACCAGGTAACTCGAACACTGAAGCTTTCTTT
CASSPPGNSNTEAFF
>TRBV7-9|TRBD1|few|TRBJ1-2
TGTGCCAGCAGCCCCCCCTCGCAGGGGGACCATGGCTACACCTTC
CASSPPSQGDHGYTF
>TRBV28|TRBD2|NA|TRBJ2-3
TGTGCCAGCAGTTTAGGGACTAGCGGGAGGGATACGCAGTATTTT
CASSLGTSGRDTQYF
>TRBV20-1|TRBD1|NA|TRBJ1-2
TGCAGTGCTAGAGATTTTGGGACAGACTCGTTC
CSARDFGTDSF
>TRBV7-9|TRBD2|NA|TRBJ2-5
TGTGCCAGCAGCATGGGGACTAGCGGGAGAAGGGTTCGAGAGACCCAGTACTTC
CASSMGTSGRRVRETQYF
>TRBV7-2|TRBD1|few|TRBJ1-4
TGTGCCAGCAGCACCTCAGGGGGGGAAAAACTGTTTTTT
CASSTSGGEKLFF
>TRBV28|TRBD1|NA|TRBJ1-1
TGTGCCAGCAGCCCCGGACAGGGCACTGAAGCTTTCTTT
CASSPGQGTEAFF
>TRBV20-1|NA|NA|TRBJ2-1
TGCAGTCCGAGTAGCTCTACCTACAATGAGCAGTTCTTC
CSPSSSTYNEQFF
>TRBV5-1|NA|few|TRBJ1-4
TGCGCCAGCAGCTTCTCAGTGCCGGGGAACCCAGAAAAACTGTTTTTT
CASSFSVPGNPEKLFF
>TRBV5-5|NA|NA|TRBJ1-5
TGTGCCAGCAGCTTGGCGCCCAAGGGCAATCAGCCCCAGCATTTT
CASSLAPKGNQPQHF
>TRBV7-3|NA|few|TRBJ2-5
TGTGCCAGCAGCCAAATCGGGGGCCACGAGACCCAGTACTTC
CASSQIGGHETQYF
>TRBV27|NA|NA|TRBJ2-7
TGTGCCAGCAGTTTAGTTCCCGACCTCGAGCAGTACTTC
CASSLVPDLEQYF
>TRBV12-3/TRBV12-4|NA|few|TRBJ1-2
TGTGCCAGCAGTTTAAGTGCATATGGCTACACCTTC
CASSLSAYGYTF
>TRBV3-1|TRBD1|few|TRBJ1-1
TGTGCCAGCAGCCAGAGCCCCAGGGACAGCCACACTGAAGCTTTCTTT
CASSQSPRDSHTEAFF
>TRBV9|NA|few|TRBJ2-1
TGTGCCAGCAGCGCCTCCTCCTACTTTACAGGTCAGCTAAACAATGAGCAGTTCTTC
CASSASSYFTGQLNNEQFF